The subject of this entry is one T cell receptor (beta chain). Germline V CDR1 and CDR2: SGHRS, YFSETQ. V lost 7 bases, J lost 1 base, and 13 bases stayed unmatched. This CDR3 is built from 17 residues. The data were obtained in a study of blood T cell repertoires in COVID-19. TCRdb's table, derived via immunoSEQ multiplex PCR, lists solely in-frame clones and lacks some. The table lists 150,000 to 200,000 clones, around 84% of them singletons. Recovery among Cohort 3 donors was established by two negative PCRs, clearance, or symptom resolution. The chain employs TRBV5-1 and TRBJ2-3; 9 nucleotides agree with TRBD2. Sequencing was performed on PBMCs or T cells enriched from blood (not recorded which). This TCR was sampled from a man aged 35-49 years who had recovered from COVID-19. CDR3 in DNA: TGCGCCAGCGTCGGCGGGGGGGCCGCTCGGCGCACAGATACGCAGTATTTT. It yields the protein CASVGGGAARRTDTQYF.